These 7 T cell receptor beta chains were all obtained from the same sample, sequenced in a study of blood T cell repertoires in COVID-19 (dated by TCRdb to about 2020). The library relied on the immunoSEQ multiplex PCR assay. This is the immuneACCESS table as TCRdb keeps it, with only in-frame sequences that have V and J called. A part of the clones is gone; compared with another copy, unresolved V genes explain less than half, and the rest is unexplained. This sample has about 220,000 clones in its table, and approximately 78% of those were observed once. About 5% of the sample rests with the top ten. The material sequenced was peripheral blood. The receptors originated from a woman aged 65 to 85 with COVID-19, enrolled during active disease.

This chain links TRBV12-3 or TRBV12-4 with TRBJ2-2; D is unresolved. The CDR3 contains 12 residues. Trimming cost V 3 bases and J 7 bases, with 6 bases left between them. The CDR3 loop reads CASSFRVGELFF. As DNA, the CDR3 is TGTGCCAGCAGTTTTCGCGTCGGGGAGCTGTTTTTT.

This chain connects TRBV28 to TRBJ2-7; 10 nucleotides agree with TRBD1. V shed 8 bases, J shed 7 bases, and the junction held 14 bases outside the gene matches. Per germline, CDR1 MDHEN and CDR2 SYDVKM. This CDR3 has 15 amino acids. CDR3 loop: CASLPPGQGNQEQYF. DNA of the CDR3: TGTGCCAGCCTACCCCCGGGACAGGGGAACCAAGAGCAGTACTTC.

The CDR3 loop reads CASSTRDRGLRQPQHF. For the CDR3, the DNA is TGTGCCAGTAGCACACGGGACAGGGGTTTGCGGCAGCCCCAGCATTTT. The chain joins TRBV19 to TRBJ1-5, with 10 bases fitting TRBD1. With V trimmed by 6 bases and J by 7 bases, 12 bases remained unmatched. Germline V gene data show CDR1 as LNHDA and CDR2 as SQIVND (reference sequence). The CDR3 sequence is 16 residues long.

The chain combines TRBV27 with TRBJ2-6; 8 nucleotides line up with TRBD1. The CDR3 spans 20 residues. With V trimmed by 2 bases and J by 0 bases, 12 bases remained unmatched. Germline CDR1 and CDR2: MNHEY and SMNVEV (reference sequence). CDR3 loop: CASSLRGPGGFSSGANVLTF. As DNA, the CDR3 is TGTGCCAGCAGTTTAAGGGGGCCAGGGGGCTTCAGCTCTGGGGCCAACGTCCTGACTTTC. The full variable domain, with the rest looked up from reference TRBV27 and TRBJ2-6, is EAQVTQNPRYLITVTGKKLTVTCSQNMNHEYMSWYRQDPGLGLRQIYYSMNVEVTDKGDVPEGYKVSRKEKRNFPLILESPSPNQTSLYFCASSLRGPGGFSSGANVLTFGAGSRLTVL.

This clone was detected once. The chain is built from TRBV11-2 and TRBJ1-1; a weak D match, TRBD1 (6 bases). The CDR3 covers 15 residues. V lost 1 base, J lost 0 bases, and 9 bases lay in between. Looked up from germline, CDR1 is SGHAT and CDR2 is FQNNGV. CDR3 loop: CASSLGRGMNTEAFF. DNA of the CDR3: TGTGCCAGCAGCTTAGGAAGGGGGATGAACACTGAAGCTTTCTTT.

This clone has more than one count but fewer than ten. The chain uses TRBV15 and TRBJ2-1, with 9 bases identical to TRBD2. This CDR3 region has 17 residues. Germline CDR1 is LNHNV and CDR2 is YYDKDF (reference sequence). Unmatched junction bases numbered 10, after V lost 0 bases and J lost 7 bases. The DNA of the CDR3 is TGTGCCACCAGCAGAGAGGGGCGGTCTAGCGGGAAGAATGAGCAGTTCTTC. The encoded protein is CATSREGRSSGKNEQFF.

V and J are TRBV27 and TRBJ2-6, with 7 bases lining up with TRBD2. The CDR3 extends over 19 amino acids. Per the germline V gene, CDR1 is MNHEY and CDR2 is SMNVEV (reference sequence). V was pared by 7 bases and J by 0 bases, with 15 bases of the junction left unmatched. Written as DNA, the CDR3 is TGTGCCAGCACCCGATTCGGGGGGACGCGATTCTCTGGGGCCAACGTCCTGACTTTC. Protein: CASTRFGGTRFSGANVLTF. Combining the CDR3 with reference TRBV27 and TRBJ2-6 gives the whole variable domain EAQVTQNPRYLITVTGKKLTVTCSQNMNHEYMSWYRQDPGLGLRQIYYSMNVEVTDKGDVPEGYKVSRKEKRNFPLILESPSPNQTSLYFCASTRFGGTRFSGANVLTFGAGSRLTVL.